A single sample is the source of the 24 T cell receptor beta chains below, sequenced in a study of Graves' ophthalmopathy and Graves' hyperthyroidism. As the template, RNA transcripts were used to amplify TCR beta CDR3 regions. HTBI primers were used in a first-round RT-PCR, which preceded a second-round multiplex PCR. TCRdb called the multiplex PCR reads again in MiXCR, with one record for every CDR3 protein. The profile covers about 400,000 distinct CDR3 sequences, with 15% appearing a single time and 5.5% to 8% taken by the ten largest. Material for sequencing was peripheral blood. The receptors were sampled from a woman aged 18 to 35 with stable Graves' hyperthyroidism.

In this sample, this clonotype turned up many times. V gene TRBV12-3 or TRBV12-4 combines with J gene TRBJ1-5; unclear D gene. The CDR3 is 12 amino acids. Trimming took off 5 bases at V and 6 bases at J, with 8 bases between the two ends. The CDR3 sequence is CASSPDGQPQHF. The CDR3 region has the DNA TGTGCCAGCAGTCCTGACGGTCAGCCCCAGCATTTT.

This clonotype was seen ten or more times. The chain is built from TRBV7-8 and TRBJ1-2; D gene uncertain. V lost 2 bases and J lost 3, with 4 bases in between. Per germline, CDR1 SGHVS and CDR2 FQNEAQ. CDR3 size: 12 residues. The CDR3 DNA follows: TGTGCCAGCAGCTTACCCGACTATGGCTACACCTTC. Protein product: CASSLPDYGYTF. Filled out from reference TRBV7-8 and TRBJ1-2, the complete variable domain reads GAGVSQSPRYKVAKRGQDVALRCDPISGHVSLFWYQQALGQGPEFLTYFQNEAQLDKSGLPSDRFFAERPEGSVSTLKIQRTQQEDSAVYLCASSLPDYGYTFGSGTRLTVV.

This clonotype was recorded at least ten times. This may arise from a read error, as a much more abundant clone is one base away. V is TRBV12-3 or TRBV12-4 and J is TRBJ2-7; D may correspond to TRBD1 or TRBD2 (5 bases each). The germline V and J ends were trimmed by 5 bases and 9 bases, with 26 bases remaining between them. This CDR3 is built from 16 residues. CDR3 amino acids: CASSLDSWTQWDGQYF. The DNA of the CDR3 is TGTGCCAGCAGTCTCGACTCTTGGACCCAGTGGGACGGGCAGTACTTC.

This clonotype was recorded at least ten times. The J gene is TRBJ1-2, the V gene TRBV6-1, with D maybe TRBD1 (6 bases). The CDR3 is made up of 14 amino acids. V lost 2 bases and J lost 4, with 11 bases in between. Germline CDR1 reads MNHNS; CDR2 reads SASEGT. The chain's CDR3 is CASSEWQGSYGYTF. CDR3 nucleotide sequence: TGTGCCAGCAGTGAATGGCAGGGGTCCTATGGCTACACCTTC.

This clonotype has a count of ten or more. V gene TRBV28 combines with J gene TRBJ1-5; D is unclear. The CDR3 has 16 amino acids. Germline loops: CDR1 MDHEN, CDR2 SYDVKM. The V and J ends lost 4 bases and 6 bases respectively, with 19 bases between them. CDR3 in amino acids: CASSSKVRHLGQPQHF. The CDR3 DNA reads as TGTGCCAGCAGTTCTAAGGTTCGGCATTTGGGTCAGCCCCAGCATTTT.

This clonotype was picked up many times. The chain links TRBV6-1 to TRBJ1-1; weak D call: TRBD1 (6 bases). Trimming shortened V by 6 bases and J by 3 bases, and 11 bases separated the two germline ends. CDR3 length: 13 residues. Germline V lookup: CDR1 MNHNS, CDR2 SASEGT. CDR3 bases: TGTGCCAGCAGGGGGGCGGTCGACACTGAAGCTTTCTTT. It codes for CASRGAVDTEAFF.

The table lists this clonotype with many counts. The genes are TRBV12-3 or TRBV12-4 and TRBJ1-1; 10 positions match TRBD1. The junction had 6 bases not matched to a gene; V was cut back by 7 bases and J by 4 bases. The CDR3 consists of 14 residues. The CDR3 here is CASTVRTGGTEAFF. Here the CDR3 DNA reads TGTGCCAGCACCGTGAGGACAGGGGGCACTGAAGCTTTCTTT.

This clonotype was counted only a few times. The chain combines TRBV18 with TRBJ2-2, with 7 nucleotides matching TRBD1. The CDR3 runs to 15 residues. The junction had 4 bases not matched to a gene; V was cut back by 3 bases and J by 3 bases. Germline lookup yields CDR1 KGHSH and CDR2 LQKENI. This CDR3 reads CASSPGTDYTGELFF. The CDR3 coding sequence is TGTGCCAGCTCACCCGGGACAGATTACACCGGGGAGCTGTTTTTT. Full variable domain (outside the CDR3, taken from reference TRBV18 and TRBJ2-2): NAGVMQNPRHLVRRRGQEARLRCSPMKGHSHVYWYRQLPEEGLKFMVYLQKENIIDESGMPKERFSAEFPKEGPSILRIQQVVRGDSAAYFCASSPGTDYTGELFFGEGSRLTVL.

This clonotype has just a few counts. V gene TRBV28 combines with J gene TRBJ2-5, with D perhaps assigned TRBD1 or TRBD2 (5 bases each). The V gene lost 6 bases and the J gene lost 4 bases, with 15 bases spanning the gap. From germline, CDR1 is MDHEN and CDR2 SYDVKM. The CDR3 contains 14 residues. The DNA for the CDR3 is TGTGCCAGCAGCCCGGGGACCTTAGGAGAGACCCAGTACTTC. Translated, it gives CASSPGTLGETQYF.

The sample holds many counts of this clonotype. The chain uses TRBV10-2 and TRBJ1-1; D possibly corresponds to TRBD1 (6 bases). Trimming removed 4 bases at V and 3 bases at J, with 12 bases between. The germline V gene encodes CDR1 WSHSY and CDR2 SAAADI. The CDR3 length is 14 residues. This CDR3 reads CASSAGVFDTEAFF. The CDR3 DNA reads as TGCGCCAGCAGTGCAGGGGTTTTCGACACTGAAGCTTTCTTT.

This clonotype was counted at least ten times. The chain links TRBV29-1 to TRBJ1-1; 7 nucleotides agree with TRBD1. The J segment lost 2 bases and the V segment lost 0 bases, leaving 9 bases of the junction unmatched. This CDR3 has 16 residues. CDR1 is SQVTM and CDR2 is ANQGSEA in the germline V gene. The CDR3, as DNA: TGCAGCGTTGAAGATAGGAACAGGGGATTAAACACTGAAGCTTTCTTT. Translated, it gives CSVEDRNRGLNTEAFF. Together with reference TRBV29-1 and TRBJ1-1, the CDR3 gives the full variable domain: SAVISQKPSRDICQRGTSLTIQCQVDSQVTMMFWYRQQPGQSLTLIATANQGSEATYESGFVIDKFPISRPNLTFSTLTVSNMSPEDSSIYLCSVEDRNRGLNTEAFFGQGTRLTVV.

This clonotype was seen at least ten times. The chain uses TRBV4-2 and TRBJ1-2; TRBD1 is a possible D gene (6 bases). V was pared by 0 bases and J by 8 bases, with 19 bases between. The CDR3 totals 16 residues. Germline CDR1 and CDR2: LGHNA and YNFKEQ. CDR3 nucleotide sequence: TGTGCCAGCAGCCAAGAGGGCAGGACTGGCAGGGGAGGCTACACCTTC. This codes for CASSQEGRTGRGGYTF.

This clonotype has more than one count but fewer than ten. The chain is built from TRBV5-1 and TRBJ2-6; a possible D gene is TRBD1 (6 bases). Germline V CDR1 and CDR2: SGHRS, YFSETQ. The CDR3 runs 16 residues. Trimming removed 0 bases from V and 0 bases from J, with 7 bases in between. Written as DNA, the CDR3 is TGCGCCAGCAGCTTGGGACAGGCCTCTGGGGCCAACGTCCTGACTTTC. It translates to CASSLGQASGANVLTF.

This clonotype has at least ten counts. The chain couples TRBV27 to TRBJ2-2, with TRBD1 identical over 7 bases. Looked up from germline, CDR1 is MNHEY and CDR2 is SMNVEV (reference sequence). J gave up 4 bases and V 6 bases, and 2 bases lay outside the gene matches. The CDR3 consists of 13 residues. The CDR3 DNA reads TGTGCCAGCAGGGGACAGAGCACCGGGGAGCTGTTTTTT. This encodes CASRGQSTGELFF.

This clonotype was observed many times. The chain joins TRBV4-1 to TRBJ2-7; tentatively, D is TRBD1 or TRBD2 (5 bases each). CDR1 and CDR2 from the germline V gene are MGHRA and YSYEKL. V dropped 0 bases and J dropped 8 bases, with 11 bases sitting between them. The CDR3 runs to 13 residues. This chain's CDR3 is CASSQDEPGQQYF. The CDR3 DNA reads TGCGCCAGCAGCCAAGATGAGCCGGGGCAGCAGTACTTC.

In regard to this clonotype: A much larger clone lies one base from this, so it may be a read error. V and J are TRBV7-3 and TRBJ1-2; D is uncertain. Deletions cut 7 bases from V and 4 bases from J, with 22 bases between. The CDR3 runs 16 residues. CDR1 SGHTA and CDR2 FQGTGA come from the germline V gene. The CDR3 coding sequence is TGTGCCAGCAACCCAGAAGTATGGCGGGATATCTATGGCTACACCTTC. Translation gives CASNPEVWRDIYGYTF.

This clonotype was detected many times. V usage is TRBV2 and J usage is TRBJ1-1, with unresolved D. This CDR3 region has 11 residues. The V end lost 10 bases, the J end lost 6 bases, and 12 bases lay between the germline ends. Per germline, CDR1 SNHLY and CDR2 FYNNEI. The CDR3 loop reads CAILEASEAFF. CDR3 DNA: TGTGCCATCCTGGAGGCGTCTGAAGCTTTCTTT.

Comments on this clonotype: Since the CDR3 does not end with the conserved phenylalanine or tryptophan, this likely comes from a read error. This chain joins TRBV20-1 and TRBJ2-7; tentatively, D is TRBD2 (6 bases). The CDR3 sequence is 11 residues long. V shed 6 bases and J shed 5 bases, with 11 bases lying between them. Per the germline V gene, CDR1 is DFQATT and CDR2 is SNEGSKA (reference sequence). The CDR3 here is CSALGGDEQYL. In nucleotides, the CDR3 is TGCAGTGCCCTCGGGGGAGACGAGCAGTACTTG.

In its sample, this clonotype was seen many times. The chain recombines TRBV19 with TRBJ2-2; D call uncertain. Germline assignment: CDR1 LNHDA and CDR2 SQIVND (reference sequence). Trimming shortened V by 3 bases and J by 0 bases, and 11 bases separated the two germline ends. The CDR3 is 16 residues long. In DNA form, the CDR3 reads TGTGCCAGTAGTATGCGCGGCCTCGCGAACACCGGGGAGCTGTTTTTT. It translates to CASSMRGLANTGELFF.

This clonotype appeared a few times. An end of the junction does not agree with germline; a read error may underlie this. The genes are TRBV27 and TRBJ2-4, with 12 bases lining up with TRBD2. From germline, CDR1 is MNHEY and CDR2 SMNVEV (reference sequence). The CDR3 is 13 residues long. The CDR3 region is CASSPSGGVTLFF. The CDR3 DNA reads as TGTGCCAGCAGCCCTAGCGGGGGGGTTACCTTGTTCTTC.

Ten or more counts support this clonotype. This chain connects TRBV6-2 or TRBV6-3 to TRBJ2-5, with 9 positions matching TRBD1. The CDR3 totals 16 residues. From germline, CDR1 is MNHEY and CDR2 SVGEGT. Unmatched junction bases numbered 5, after V lost 0 bases and J lost 3 bases. This CDR3 is CASSYSKQGAKETQYF. The CDR3 DNA is TGTGCCAGCAGTTACTCAAAACAGGGGGCGAAAGAGACCCAGTACTTC.

This clonotype was seen at least ten times. The CDR3 DNA sequence: TGTGCCAGCAGTGCACAGGTCTTCAATCAGCCCCAGCATTTT. Protein product: CASSAQVFNQPQHF. The chain joins TRBV6-1 to TRBJ1-5; possible D gene TRBD1, 5 bases. This CDR3 spans 14 amino acids. The germline CDR1 and CDR2 sequences are MNHNS and SASEGT. V was cut by 4 bases and J by 3 bases, with 10 bases left in between.

This clonotype was seen at least ten times. V and J are TRBV7-2 and TRBJ1-6; the D is unclear. This CDR3 has 13 amino acids. Germline V gene sequence: CDR1 SGHTA, CDR2 FQGNSA. V gave up 0 bases and J gave up 8 bases, with 5 bases separating them. This CDR3 reads CASSLAPDSPLHF. The CDR3 DNA reads as TGTGCCAGCAGCTTAGCCCCAGATTCACCCCTCCACTTT.

In this sample, this clonotype turned up many times. The CDR3 loop reads CASSPPPGVETQYF. The CDR3 nucleotides read TGTGCCAGCTCACCACCCCCGGGGGTAGAGACCCAGTACTTC. The V and J genes are TRBV18 and TRBJ2-5; possible D gene TRBD2, 6 bases. CDR1 and CDR2 (germline): KGHSH, LQKENI. Trimming pared 0 bases from V and 4 bases from J, leaving 9 bases between. CDR3 size: 14 residues.